Presented here are 21 T cell receptor beta chains from one specimen sequenced in a study of blood T cell repertoires in COVID-19. The repertoire was sequenced with immunoSEQ multiplex PCR; TCRdb's copy has only in-frame clones and lacks some. The data show under 200,000 clones, about 86% seen once. The specimen was peripheral blood. These receptors originate from a woman aged 55-69 years with COVID-19, enrolled during active disease.

This clone has only a few counts. A read error may account for a junction end that differs from germline. V gene TRBV12-3 or TRBV12-4 combines with J gene TRBJ1-4; maybe TRBD1 (6 bases). This CDR3 contains 12 residues. DNA of the CDR3: TGTGCCAGCTCCCCCGACCGGGGACATGAAAATTTT. This translates into CASSPDRGHENF.

The chain couples TRBV13 to TRBJ2-7; D perhaps matches TRBD2 (5 bases). The CDR3 extends over 13 amino acids. V lost 5 bases, J lost 4 bases, and 12 bases lay in between. CDR1 is PRHDT, CDR2 FYEKMQ, per germline (reference sequence). The CDR3 region has the DNA TGTGCCAGCAGCCCCCCTGGGAGTTACGAGCAGTACTTC. This sequence encodes CASSPPGSYEQYF. The whole variable domain, filled in from reference TRBV13 and TRBJ2-7, reads AAGVIQSPRHLIKEKRETATLKCYPIPRHDTVYWYQQGPGQDPQFLISFYEKMQSDKGSIPDRFSAQQFSDYHSELNMSSLELGDSALYFCASSPPGSYEQYFGPGTRLTVT.

This clone was counted a single time. V gene TRBV28 combines with J gene TRBJ1-5; TRBD1 is a possible D gene (5 bases). V was clipped by 3 bases and J by 6 bases, with 15 bases between them. CDR1 is MDHEN, CDR2 SYDVKM, per germline. The CDR3 is 15 residues long. The CDR3 DNA reads TGTGCCAGCAGTTTTAGGCAGGGCGGCGGTCAGCCCCAGCATTTT. Residues: CASSFRQGGGQPQHF.

The gene calls are TRBV27 and TRBJ2-2; D call uncertain. Per the germline V gene, CDR1 is MNHEY and CDR2 is SMNVEV (reference sequence). The CDR3 consists of 14 residues. Trimming removed 5 bases from V and 2 bases from J, with 9 bases in between. The CDR3 DNA follows: TGTGCCAGCAGTCCGTTTATTAACACCGGGGAGCTGTTTTTT. This translates into CASSPFINTGELFF.

The V call is TRBV28, the J call TRBJ1-5; no clear D. This CDR3 is 14 amino acids long. V was pared by 5 bases and J by 9 bases, with 17 bases between. Germline CDR1 MDHEN, CDR2 SYDVKM. Here the CDR3 reads CASSIPTPLRPQHF. Written as DNA, the CDR3 is TGTGCCAGCAGTATACCGACACCTCTCAGGCCCCAGCATTTT.

The chain recombines TRBV30 with TRBJ2-7; TRBD2 matches at 13 bases. Losses at the gene ends were 0 bases for V and 2 bases for J; bases not matched to a gene: 4. CDR1 is GTSNPN and CDR2 is SVGIG in the germline V gene (reference sequence). The CDR3 covers 16 residues. The CDR3 nucleotides read TGTGCCTGGAGTGTCCCAACTAGCGGGAGGGCCTACGAGCAGTACTTC. Amino acids: CAWSVPTSGRAYEQYF.

As regards this clone: At one boundary the junction diverges from the germline segment, which might be a read error. This chain links TRBV6-5 with TRBJ1-2, with 7 nucleotides matching TRBD1. This CDR3 has 15 residues. Germline loops: CDR1 MNHEY, CDR2 SVGAGI. The CDR3 loop reads CARRPTRQGEDGYTF. The CDR3 DNA follows: TGTGCCCGCAGACCCACCAGGCAGGGGGAGGATGGCTACACCTTC.

The chain joins TRBV6-2 or TRBV6-3 to TRBJ1-1; 7 bases map to TRBD1. The CDR3 contains 14 residues. The J segment lost 4 bases and the V segment lost 5 bases, leaving 7 bases of the junction unmatched. Germline CDR1 reads MNHEY; CDR2 reads SVGEGT. CDR3 bases: TGTGCCAGCAGTACAGGGGTTTTGAGCACTGAAGCTTTCTTT. It translates to CASSTGVLSTEAFF.

V usage is TRBV29-1 and J usage is TRBJ2-1; D possibly corresponds to TRBD1 (6 bases). V lost 8 bases, J lost 5 bases, and 28 bases lay in between. The CDR3 has 17 amino acids. Germline lookup yields CDR1 SQVTM and CDR2 ANQGSEA. This CDR3 is CSTPGQQGWIANNEQFF. CDR3 in DNA: TGCAGCACCCCGGGACAACAGGGCTGGATAGCGAACAATGAGCAGTTCTTC.

The chain couples TRBV2 to TRBJ2-3; the D gene is possibly TRBD2 (6 bases). Germline-derived CDR1 and CDR2 are SNHLY and FYNNEI. V lost 4 bases, J lost 0 bases, and 11 bases lay in between. CDR3 length: 15 amino acids. The CDR3 sequence is CASSGPGTSTDTQYF. The CDR3 region has the DNA TGTGCCAGCAGTGGCCCAGGGACTAGCACAGATACGCAGTATTTT.

J is TRBJ2-2 and V is TRBV27; 7 bases align to TRBD1. In germline, CDR1 is MNHEY, CDR2 SMNVEV (reference sequence). The CDR3 spans 14 residues. V lost 7 bases to trimming and J lost 5 bases; unmatched junction nucleotides: 7. Here the CDR3 DNA reads TGTGCCAGCACAGAGGGGGCGAGAACCGGGGAGCTGTTTTTT. It encodes CASTEGARTGELFF.

The rearrangement links TRBV13 to TRBJ2-1; D perhaps matches TRBD1 (6 bases). The ends were cut back, 2 bases at V and 0 bases at J, with 8 bases in the middle. The germline CDR1 and CDR2 sequences are PRHDT and FYEKMQ (reference sequence). CDR3 length: 15 residues. Here the CDR3 reads CASSLRRGSYNEQFF. CDR3 coding DNA: TGTGCCAGCAGCTTACGCAGGGGCTCCTACAATGAGCAGTTCTTC.

The chain combines TRBV9 with TRBJ2-7; 14 nucleotides match TRBD2. This CDR3 spans 18 amino acids. J lost 3 bases, V lost 3 bases, and 11 bases had no gene match. Germline V gives CDR1 SGDLS, CDR2 YYNGEE. This CDR3 is CASSEGLAGEGIRYEQYF. The CDR3 region has the DNA TGTGCCAGCAGCGAGGGACTAGCGGGAGAGGGCATTCGCTACGAGCAGTACTTC.

The chain has TRBV4-1 and TRBJ2-3; D unclear. Germline CDR1 reads MGHRA; CDR2 reads YSYEKL. V was shortened by 0 bases and J by 3 bases, with 7 bases between the two germline ends. The CDR3 is 14 amino acids. CDR3 residues: CASSQDLRTDTQYF. DNA for the CDR3: TGCGCCAGCAGCCAAGACCTACGGACAGATACGCAGTATTTT.

This chain joins TRBV5-1 and TRBJ2-4; D uncertain. Germline V lookup: CDR1 SGHRS, CDR2 YFSETQ. V lost 2 bases and J lost 0, with 6 bases in between. The CDR3 is 14 residues long. As DNA, the CDR3 is TGCGCCAGCAGCTTAGAGCTAGCCAAAAACATTCAGTACTTC. Residues: CASSLELAKNIQYF.

This chain links TRBV19 with TRBJ1-1; D remains unclear. The CDR3 runs to 15 residues. Germline values: CDR1 LNHDA, CDR2 SQIVND (reference sequence). Trimming pared 4 bases from V and 1 base from J, leaving 13 bases between. The CDR3 is CASSTAFERNTEAFF. For the CDR3, the DNA is TGTGCCAGTAGTACCGCCTTCGAGAGGAACACTGAAGCTTTCTTT.

This rearrangement joins TRBV30 to TRBJ1-5; D not resolved. CDR3 size: 14 residues. Germline V lookup: CDR1 GTSNPN, CDR2 SVGIG (reference sequence). The V and J ends lost 2 bases and 5 bases respectively, with 13 bases between them. The CDR3 protein is CAWSIGSYHQPQHF. The DNA of the CDR3 is TGTGCCTGGAGTATTGGTAGCTACCATCAGCCCCAGCATTTT. Based on the CDR3 plus reference TRBV30 and TRBJ1-5, the full variable domain is SQTIHQWPATLVQPVGSPLSLECTVEGTSNPNLYWYRQAAGRGLQLLFYSVGIGQISSEVPQNLSASRPQDRQFILSSKKLLLSDSGFYLCAWSIGSYHQPQHFGDGTRLSIL.

The J gene is TRBJ1-5, the V gene TRBV24-1; tentative D call: TRBD1 (6 bases). V was cut by 3 bases and J by 4 bases, with 18 bases left in between. Germline lookup yields CDR1 KGHDR and CDR2 SFDVKD. The CDR3 loop spans 17 amino acids. In nucleotides, the CDR3 is TGTGCCACCAGTGATGCGGGGGCGGGTTCGAGTAATCAGCCCCAGCATTTT. Its protein is CATSDAGAGSSNQPQHF.

This sequence joins TRBV11-2 and TRBJ2-2; TRBD2 matches 7 bases. This CDR3 has 15 amino acids. Germline CDR1 SGHAT, CDR2 FQNNGV. Trimming cost V 5 bases and J 1 base; bases outside gene matches: 4. CDR3 sequence: CASSILALNTGELFF. The CDR3 bases are TGTGCCAGCAGCATACTAGCGCTGAACACCGGGGAGCTGTTTTTT.

This chain uses TRBV3-1 (or the pseudogene TRBV3-2) with TRBJ1-5; 7 nucleotides line up with TRBD1. There are 14 residues in the CDR3. V shed 3 bases, J shed 5 bases, and the junction held 4 bases outside the gene matches. Germline V gene data show CDR1 as LGHDT and CDR2 as YNNKEL (reference sequence). The CDR3 region has the DNA TGTGCCAGCAGCCAGGGGACAGATTATCAGCCCCAGCATTTT. The encoded protein is CASSQGTDYQPQHF.

V usage is TRBV7-2 and J usage is TRBJ2-7; 7 bases fit TRBD1. Trimming took 7 bases from V and 4 from J; bases not matched to a gene: 13. The CDR3 runs 15 residues. Germline CDR1 SGHTA, CDR2 FQGNSA. This CDR3 is CASTRQGTMAYEQYF. DNA of the CDR3: TGTGCCAGCACCCGACAGGGAACAATGGCATACGAGCAGTACTTC.